This TCR beta chain was sequenced for a study of blood T cell repertoires in COVID-19. Study summary: Donors in the United States, Italy and Spain gave samples during acute or convalescent COVID-19.

Repertoires were generated with immunoSEQ multiplex PCR, while TCRdb's copy carries only in-frame clones and drops some. The table lists around 450,000 clones, around 90% of them singletons. The receptor comes from a woman aged 18-35 years with acute COVID-19. The sequencing input was PBMCs or T cells enriched from blood (not recorded which).

The CDR3 region has the DNA TGTGCCAGCAACTCGCAACGGGGTACGCAGTATTTT. Translation gives CASNSQRGTQYF. The chain employs TRBV7-8 and TRBJ2-3, with D perhaps TRBD2 (5 bases). V was pared by 7 bases and J by 8 bases, with 13 bases between. The V gene's germline CDR1 is SGHVS and CDR2 FQNEAQ. The CDR3 loop spans 12 amino acids. Complete variable domain (other parts from reference TRBV7-8 and TRBJ2-3): GAGVSQSPRYKVAKRGQDVALRCDPISGHVSLFWYQQALGQGPEFLTYFQNEAQLDKSGLPSDRFFAERPEGSVSTLKIQRTQQEDSAVYLCASNSQRGTQYFGPGTRLTVL.